This is a list of T cell receptor beta chains from one sample in a study of T cell responses to AZD1222 COVID-19 vaccine. Only in-frame clones appear in the TCRdb table, and some are missing; sequencing was by immunoSEQ multiplex PCR. The sample gives 75,000 to 100,000 clones, around 90% of which show up once; roughly 12% is in the top ten. This sample comprised peripheral blood, obtained on day 0 of AZD1222 vaccination. Every receptor here comes from an adult in good health. The CDR3 runs from the conserved cysteine through the conserved F or W. A D gene is named only where the DNA matches it firmly. Size values are once, few and many counts, or a class for expanded clones, and some rows have none.

j_call clone_size v_call cdr3_length d_call cdr3_nt cdr3_aa
TRBJ1-3 NA TRBV4-1 15 NA TGCGCCAGCAGCCAAGATGGCGATTTTGGAAACACCATATATTTT CASSQDGDFGNTIYF
TRBJ1-5 once TRBV27 18 NA TGTGCCAGCAGTTTACCGCCCAGGACGGAGAAAGACAATCAGCCCCAGCATTTT CASSLPPRTEKDNQPQHF
TRBJ1-5 NA TRBV6-5 14 TRBD1 TGTGCCAGCAGCCTGACAGGGGGAGATCAGCCCCAGCATTTT CASSLTGGDQPQHF
TRBJ2-2 NA TRBV19 14 TRBD1 TGTGCCAGGTTAGGACAGGGGAACACCGGGGAGCTGTTTTTT CARLGQGNTGELFF
TRBJ1-4 NA TRBV2 15 NA TGTGCCAGCAGTGAATCAGGGTCAACTAATGAAAAACTGTTTTTT CASSESGSTNEKLFF
TRBJ1-2 once TRBV4-3 15 NA TGCGCCAGCAGCCAAGATCTAATAGCTAACTATGGCTACACCTTC CASSQDLIANYGYTF
TRBJ2-1 NA TRBV7-9 14 TRBD2 TGTGCCAGCAGCATTACTAGCGGGAGTAATGAGCAGTTCTTC CASSITSGSNEQFF
TRBJ2-3 NA TRBV28 15 NA TGTGCCAGCAGTCGGGCCGGACGTAGCACAGATACGCAGTATTTT CASSRAGRSTDTQYF
TRBJ2-5 NA TRBV14 13 TRBD2 TGTGCCAGCAGCCAATTGATGGGGGGGGCCCAGTACTTC CASSQLMGGAQYF
TRBJ2-5 NA TRBV18 13 NA TGTGCCAGCTCACCAATCAGTGGAGAGACCCAGTACTTC CASSPISGETQYF
TRBJ1-6 NA TRBV7-6 16 NA TGTGCCAGCAGCCCCCGAAATGGGACCTATAATTCACCCCTCCACTTT CASSPRNGTYNSPLHF
TRBJ1-2 NA TRBV3-1/TRBV3-2 14 TRBD1 TGTGCCAGCAGCCAAGGGATACAGGGGAATGGCTACACCTTC CASSQGIQGNGYTF
TRBJ2-1 NA TRBV6-4 14 TRBD1 TGTGCCAGCAGTGGAGAGGGACAGGGGAAAAAGCAGTTCTTC CASSGEGQGKKQFF
TRBJ1-6 NA TRBV5-4 15 TRBD1 TGTGCCAGCAGCCCCGGGACAGGGGCTCAATCACCCCTCCACTTT CASSPGTGAQSPLHF
TRBJ2-1 few TRBV9 14 NA TGTGCCAGCAGCTCGTCGGGATCATACAATGAGCAGTTCTTC CASSSSGSYNEQFF
TRBJ2-1 NA TRBV20-1 11 NA TGCAGCGGGGCTTTAAGCAATGAGCAGTTCTTC CSGALSNEQFF
TRBJ1-2 NA TRBV24-1 12 NA TGTGCCACCAGTGAGGCAGGGGTAGGCTACACCTTC CATSEAGVGYTF
TRBJ1-2 NA TRBV28 14 NA TGTGCCAGCAGTTTTATTTGGGGTAACTATGGCTACACCTTC CASSFIWGNYGYTF
TRBJ1-4 NA TRBV5-5 15 NA TGTGCCAGCAGCGCCCACGGGACAACGCCCGAAAAACTGTTTTTT CASSAHGTTPEKLFF
TRBJ1-4 NA TRBV28 15 NA TGTGCCAGCAGTTCCCCAGGGGCTTCTAATGAAAAACTGTTTTTT CASSSPGASNEKLFF
TRBJ1-6 NA TRBV6-4 15 NA TGTGCCAGCAGTGACTGTCGACAGTATAATTCACCCCTCCACTTT CASSDCRQYNSPLHF
TRBJ2-5 NA TRBV6-2/TRBV6-3 14 NA TGTGCCAGCAGTTACTTAGGGCCCCAAGAGACCCAGTACTTC CASSYLGPQETQYF
TRBJ1-1 NA TRBV29-1 14 NA TGCAGCGTCGGGGGACCATGGGGAGGCACTGAAGCTTTCTTT CSVGGPWGGTEAFF
TRBJ2-4 NA TRBV7-2 16 TRBD2 TGTGCCAGCAGCTTAGAGTTAGCGGGAGGGAAAAACATTCAGTACTTC CASSLELAGGKNIQYF
TRBJ1-5 NA TRBV30 14 NA TGTGCCTGGAGGGGGTCAGCACCGAATCAGCCCCAGCATTTT CAWRGSAPNQPQHF
TRBJ2-7 NA TRBV18 12 NA TGTGCCAGCTCACCAAACCCCGGGGAGCAGTACTTC CASSPNPGEQYF
TRBJ1-1 NA TRBV5-6 16 NA TGTGCCAGCAGTTTTCAGACAAGACTCATGAACACTGAAGCTTTCTTT CASSFQTRLMNTEAFF
TRBJ2-7 NA TRBV4-1 15 NA TGCGCCAGCAGCCAAGACCACGGACGGTCCTACGAGCAGTACTTC CASSQDHGRSYEQYF
TRBJ1-4 NA TRBV6-5 14 NA TGTGCCAGCAGTTATACGGTAAACCGTGAAAAACTGTTTTTT CASSYTVNREKLFF
TRBJ2-1 NA TRBV5-6 16 TRBD2 TGTGCCAGCAGCTTGGCCCGGCGGGAGATCAGGAATGAGCAGTTCTTC CASSLARREIRNEQFF
TRBJ1-1 NA TRBV7-3 12 TRBD1 TGTGCCAGCGGGACAGGGAACACTGAAGCTTTCTTT CASGTGNTEAFF
TRBJ2-7 NA TRBV19 15 TRBD2 TGTGCCAGTAGTATAGAGGCGGGAGCCTCCTACGAGCAGTACTTC CASSIEAGASYEQYF
TRBJ1-1 NA TRBV2 14 TRBD1 TGTGCCAGCAGCGCCGGGACAGCGAACACTGAAGCTTTCTTT CASSAGTANTEAFF
TRBJ1-1 NA TRBV12-3/TRBV12-4 13 NA TGTGCCAGCACCCGCGAGGGGCGGGATGAAGCTTTCTTT CASTREGRDEAFF
TRBJ1-2 once TRBV27 14 TRBD1 TGTGCCAGCAGTTCAAACAGGGGGATCTATGGCTACACCTTC CASSSNRGIYGYTF
TRBJ1-5 few TRBV19 15 NA TGTGCCAGTAGTCCCCGACCCAGCCCCAATCAGCCCCAGCATTTT CASSPRPSPNQPQHF
TRBJ1-1 NA TRBV2 12 NA TGTGCCAGCACAGGATCGAACACTGAAGCTTTCTTT CASTGSNTEAFF
TRBJ1-4 NA TRBV30 14 NA TGTGCCTGGAGTGTACCGGCGGGAGCCGAAAAACTGTTTTTT CAWSVPAGAEKLFF
TRBJ2-1 NA TRBV30 13 NA TGTGCCTGGAGTGTTGGGTGGGTAGGGGAGCAGTTCTTC CAWSVGWVGEQFF
TRBJ1-5 NA TRBV2 13 NA TGTGCCAGCAGTCCGGTTCTAAATCAGCCCCAGCATTTT CASSPVLNQPQHF
TRBJ1-2 once TRBV2 11 NA TGTGCCAGCAGTGAAGTCGGTGGCTACACCTTC CASSEVGGYTF
TRBJ1-5 NA TRBV19 14 NA TGTGCCAGTAGCTTTAGGGAGACCAATCAGCCCCAGCATTTT CASSFRETNQPQHF
TRBJ1-2 once TRBV19 16 TRBD1 TGTGCCAGTAGTATTACAGGGGGCCTAGCTAACTATGGCTACACCTTC CASSITGGLANYGYTF
TRBJ2-2 NA TRBV6-4 15 TRBD2 TGTGCCAGCAGTGATAAGGGAAGCGGGGCCGGGGAGCTGTTTTTT CASSDKGSGAGELFF
TRBJ1-5 NA TRBV19 17 TRBD1 TGTGCCAGTAGTCCCCGGACAGGGGGGATTGGCAATCAGCCCCAGCATTTT CASSPRTGGIGNQPQHF
TRBJ1-1 NA TRBV18 18 NA TGTGCCAGCTCACCAGGGGAGGGTTCCCCCTTCCCGGGCACTGAAGCTTTCTTT CASSPGEGSPFPGTEAFF
TRBJ2-3 NA TRBV5-1 12 NA TGCGCCAGCAGCTTACTGGCAGATACGCAGTATTTT CASSLLADTQYF
TRBJ1-5 few TRBV19 17 TRBD1 TGTGCCAGTAGTGACCTGGACAGGGGTAATAGCAATCAGCCCCAGCATTTT CASSDLDRGNSNQPQHF
TRBJ2-3 NA TRBV18 13 NA TGTGCCAGCTCACCACCGAGCACAGATACGCAGTATTTT CASSPPSTDTQYF
TRBJ1-3 few TRBV4-2 13 NA TGTGCCAGCAGCCAAGACGGTAGTAACACCATATATTTT CASSQDGSNTIYF
TRBJ2-1 NA TRBV5-6 16 NA TGTGCCAGCAGCTTGGATATGAGCGACGACTACAATGAGCAGTTCTTC CASSLDMSDDYNEQFF